A single T cell receptor beta chain is shown here with its context. Trimming cost V 5 bases and J 5 bases, with 10 bases left between them. The CDR3 covers 12 residues. Germline V gives CDR1 SGHVS, CDR2 FQNEAQ. Original methodology: It was from reference gene primer amplification that nucleated cell counts were estimated. The assay was immunoSEQ multiplex PCR, and TCRdb's table has in-frame clones only and misses some. Clonal size and the V and J genes are those of that table, whereas D and trimming came from the DNA. The sample yields more than 450,000 clones, about nine tenths seen once. Two consecutive negative NP/OP PCR tests, clearance, or resolved symptoms defined Cohort 3 recovery. This specimen comes from a study of blood T cell repertoires in COVID-19. Study context: Nucleic acid was either cDNA or gDNA, and it came from T cells, B-cell-depleted T cells, or PBMCs.

Material: PBMCs or T cells enriched from blood (not recorded which). J is TRBJ2-7 and V is TRBV7-8; possible D gene TRBD2, 6 bases. This receptor was taken from a woman younger than 35 who had recovered from COVID-19. CDR3 coding DNA: TGTGCCAGCAGCCGGGGAGGAGACGAGCAGTACTTC. Its protein is CASSRGGDEQYF.